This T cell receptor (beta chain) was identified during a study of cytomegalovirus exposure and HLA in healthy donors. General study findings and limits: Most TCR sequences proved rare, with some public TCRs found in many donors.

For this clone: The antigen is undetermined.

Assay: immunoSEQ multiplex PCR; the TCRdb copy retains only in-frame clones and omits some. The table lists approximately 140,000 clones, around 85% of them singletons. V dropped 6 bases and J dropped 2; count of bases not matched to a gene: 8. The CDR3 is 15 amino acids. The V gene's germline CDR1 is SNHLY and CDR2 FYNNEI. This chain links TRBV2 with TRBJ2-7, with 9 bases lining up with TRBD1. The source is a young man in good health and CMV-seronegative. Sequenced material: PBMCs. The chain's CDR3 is CASSPGQGGPYEQYF. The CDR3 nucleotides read TGTGCCAGCAGCCCGGGACAGGGTGGGCCCTACGAGCAGTACTTC.